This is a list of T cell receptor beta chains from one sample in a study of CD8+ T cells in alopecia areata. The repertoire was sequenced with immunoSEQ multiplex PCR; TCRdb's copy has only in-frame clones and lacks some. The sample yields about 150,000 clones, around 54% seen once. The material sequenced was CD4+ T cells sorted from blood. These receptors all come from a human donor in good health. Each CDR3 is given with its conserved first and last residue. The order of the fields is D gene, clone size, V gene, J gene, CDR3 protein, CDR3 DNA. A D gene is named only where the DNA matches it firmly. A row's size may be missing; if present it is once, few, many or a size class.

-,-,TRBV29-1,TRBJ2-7,CSVEVGAYEQYF,TGCAGCGTTGAAGTCGGAGCCTACGAGCAGTACTTC
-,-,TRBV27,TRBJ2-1,CASGYNEQFF,TGTGCCAGCGGGTACAATGAGCAGTTCTTC
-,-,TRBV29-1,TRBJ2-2,CSVDEGNTGELFF,TGCAGCGTTGATGAGGGGAACACCGGGGAGCTGTTTTTT
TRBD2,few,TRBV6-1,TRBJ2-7,CASSENGLAGFYEQYF,TGTGCCAGCAGTGAAAACGGACTAGCGGGATTCTACGAGCAGTACTTC
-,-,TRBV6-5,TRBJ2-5,CASRGGGRETQYF,TGTGCCAGCAGGGGTGGGGGGCGAGAGACCCAGTACTTC
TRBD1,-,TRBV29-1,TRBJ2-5,CSVEEDRGRSETQYF,TGCAGCGTTGAGGAGGACAGGGGGCGATCAGAGACCCAGTACTTC
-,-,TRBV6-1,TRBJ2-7,CASSESGGESSYEQYF,TGTGCCAGCAGTGAAAGTGGGGGTGAGAGCTCCTACGAGCAGTACTTC
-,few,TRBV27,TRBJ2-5,CASSLNPQGGETQYF,TGTGCCAGCAGTTTAAACCCACAGGGAGGAGAGACCCAGTACTTC
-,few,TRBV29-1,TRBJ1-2,CSVAGSFPSSGGYTF,TGCAGCGTTGCAGGCAGTTTTCCCTCCTCAGGTGGCTACACCTTC
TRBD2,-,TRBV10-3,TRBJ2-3,CAISDKGTSGAGTDTQYF,TGTGCCATCAGTGATAAAGGGACTAGCGGGGCAGGCACAGATACGCAGTATTTT
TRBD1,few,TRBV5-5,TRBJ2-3,CASSVQQGAGRDTQYF,TGTGCCAGCAGCGTACAACAGGGGGCAGGGAGAGATACGCAGTATTTT
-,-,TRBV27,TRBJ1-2,CASSLEGGGSYTF,TGTGCCAGCAGTTTAGAGGGAGGTGGGAGCTACACCTTC
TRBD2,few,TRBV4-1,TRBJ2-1,CASSLGLAGANEQFF,TGCGCCAGCAGCCTGGGACTAGCGGGTGCCAATGAGCAGTTCTTC
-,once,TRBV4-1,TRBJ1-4,CASSRTSGPINEKLFF,TGCGCCAGCAGCCGAACATCCGGGCCGATTAATGAAAAACTGTTTTTT
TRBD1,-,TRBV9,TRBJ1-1,CASSKRTGQNTEAFF,TGTGCCAGCAGCAAACGGACAGGACAGAACACTGAAGCTTTCTTT
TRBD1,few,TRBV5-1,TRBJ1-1,CASSREGAYTEAFF,TGCGCCAGCAGCCGGGAGGGGGCATACACTGAAGCTTTCTTT
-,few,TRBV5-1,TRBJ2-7,CASREGHHEQYF,TGCGCCAGCAGAGAGGGGCACCACGAGCAGTACTTC
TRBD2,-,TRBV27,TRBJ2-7,CASRQASGTSGEQYF,TGTGCCAGCAGGCAAGCCTCCGGGACTAGTGGCGAGCAGTACTTC
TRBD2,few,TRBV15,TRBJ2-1,CATSRERGSGRGYEQFF,TGTGCCACCAGCAGAGAGAGAGGCAGCGGGAGGGGCTATGAGCAGTTCTTC
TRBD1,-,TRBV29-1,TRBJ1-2,CSVNDRGFGYTF,TGCAGCGTAAATGACAGGGGGTTTGGCTACACCTTC
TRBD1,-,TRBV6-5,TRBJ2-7,CASSVTGEWYEQYF,TGTGCCAGCAGCGTAACAGGGGAGTGGTACGAGCAGTACTTC
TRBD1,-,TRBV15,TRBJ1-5,CATSREPDRANQPQHF,TGTGCCACCAGCAGAGAGCCTGACAGGGCAAATCAGCCCCAGCATTTT
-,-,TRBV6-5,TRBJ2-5,CASSYSAVYQETQYF,TGTGCCAGCAGTTACTCGGCAGTGTACCAAGAGACCCAGTACTTC
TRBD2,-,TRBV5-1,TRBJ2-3,CASSRSGADADTQYF,TGCGCCAGCAGCCGTAGCGGGGCCGACGCAGATACGCAGTATTTT
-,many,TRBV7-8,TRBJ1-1,CASQPGGTGSTEAFF,TGTGCCAGCCAGCCTGGGGGGACCGGGAGCACTGAAGCTTTCTTT
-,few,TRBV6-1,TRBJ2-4,CASRGSYGKNIQYF,TGTGCCTCCCGAGGTTCCTATGGCAAAAACATTCAGTACTTC
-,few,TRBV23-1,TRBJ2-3,CASSQPRGKYSFTQYF,TGCGCCAGCAGTCAACCTAGGGGGAAGTACAGTTTTACGCAGTATTTT
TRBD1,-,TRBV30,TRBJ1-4,CAWTRQGTNEKLFF,TGTGCCTGGACTCGACAGGGAACTAATGAAAAACTGTTTTTT
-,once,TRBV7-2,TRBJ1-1,CASSSSNQGPFMNTEAFF,TGTGCCAGCAGCTCCTCTAACCAGGGCCCCTTCATGAACACTGAAGCTTTCTTT
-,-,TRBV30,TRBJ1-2,CAWANYGYTF,TGTGCCTGGGCTAACTATGGCTACACCTTC
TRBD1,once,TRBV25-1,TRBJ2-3,CASSEGQGNKGDTQYF,TGTGCCAGCAGTGAGGGACAGGGAAATAAGGGAGATACGCAGTATTTT
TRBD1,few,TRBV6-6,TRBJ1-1,CASSFLQGVGEAFF,TGTGCCAGCAGTTTCCTTCAGGGGGTCGGTGAAGCTTTCTTT
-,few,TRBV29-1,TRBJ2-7,CSVRTGSYEQYF,TGCAGCGTCCGAACAGGGTCCTACGAGCAGTACTTC
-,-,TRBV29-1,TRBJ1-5,CSVLRRGAQHF,TGCAGCGTTCTGCGGCGAGGGGCCCAGCATTTT
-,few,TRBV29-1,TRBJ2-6,CSANGGGANVLTF,TGCAGCGCGAACGGGGGTGGGGCCAACGTCCTGACTTTC
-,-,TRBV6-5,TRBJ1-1,CASSYEVNPEAFF,TGTGCCAGCAGTTACGAGGTAAACCCTGAAGCTTTCTTT
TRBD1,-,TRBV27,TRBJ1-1,CASRKRTGLTEAFF,TGTGCCAGCAGAAAGAGGACAGGACTCACTGAAGCTTTCTTT
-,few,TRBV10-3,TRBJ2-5,CAISEQGGALETQYF,TGTGCCATCAGTGAACAGGGAGGGGCTCTGGAGACCCAGTACTTC
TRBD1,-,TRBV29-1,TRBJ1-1,CSALEGARAFF,TGCAGCGCTCTGGAGGGGGCCAGGGCTTTCTTT
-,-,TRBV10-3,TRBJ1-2,CASSYSRGGGYNGYTF,TGTGCCAGCAGTTACTCGCGAGGGGGAGGATACAATGGCTACACCTTC
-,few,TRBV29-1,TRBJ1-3,CSYRGGGTIYF,TGCAGCTACCGTGGGGGCGGCACCATATATTTT
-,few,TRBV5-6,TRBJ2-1,CASSFPDLSYNEQFF,TGTGCCAGCAGCTTCCCGGACCTCTCCTACAATGAGCAGTTCTTC
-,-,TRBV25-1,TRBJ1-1,CASSDAGTRGAFF,TGTGCCAGCAGTGACGCCGGGACAAGGGGGGCTTTCTTT
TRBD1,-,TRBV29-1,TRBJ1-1,CSADGQGGPMNTEAFF,TGCAGCGCGGACGGACAGGGGGGTCCGATGAACACTGAAGCTTTCTTT
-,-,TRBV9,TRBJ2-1,CASSVTQRGSYNEQFF,TGTGCCAGCAGCGTGACTCAGCGCGGGTCCTACAATGAGCAGTTCTTC
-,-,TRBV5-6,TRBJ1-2,CASSLPMSGYTF,TGTGCCAGCAGCCTCCCAATGAGTGGCTACACCTTC
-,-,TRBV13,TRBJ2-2,CASSPPGGYRANTGELFF,TGTGCCAGCAGCCCACCAGGGGGGTACAGAGCGAACACCGGGGAGCTGTTTTTT
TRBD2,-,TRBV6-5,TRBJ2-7,CASSNSGRSYEQYF,TGTGCCAGCAGTAATAGCGGGAGGAGCTACGAGCAGTACTTC
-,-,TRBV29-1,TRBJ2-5,CSVNGGETQYF,TGCAGCGTGAATGGGGGGGAGACCCAGTACTTC
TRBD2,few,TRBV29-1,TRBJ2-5,CSVEEGLAGGPETQYF,TGCAGCGTTGAAGAAGGTCTAGCGGGGGGTCCAGAGACCCAGTACTTC
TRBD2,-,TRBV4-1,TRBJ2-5,CASSQGDGRSSGWETQYF,TGCGCCAGCAGCCAAGGAGATGGTCGGTCTAGCGGGTGGGAGACCCAGTACTTC
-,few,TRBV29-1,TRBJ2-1,CSALDANSYNEQFF,TGCAGCGCCTTGGACGCAAACTCCTACAATGAGCAGTTCTTC
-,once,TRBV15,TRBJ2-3,CATSRRTFGTDTQYF,TGTGCCACCTCCAGGAGGACATTCGGCACAGATACGCAGTATTTT
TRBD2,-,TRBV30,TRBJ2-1,CASRLAGGGEQFF,TGTGCCTCAAGACTAGCGGGAGGGGGTGAGCAGTTCTTC
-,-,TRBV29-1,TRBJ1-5,CSVVWGGNNQPQHF,TGCAGCGTTGTGTGGGGGGGAAACAATCAGCCCCAGCATTTT
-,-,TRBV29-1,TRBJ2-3,CSETAATDTQYF,TGCAGCGAGACCGCCGCCACAGATACGCAGTATTTT
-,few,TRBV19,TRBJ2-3,CASSIHGGTDTQYF,TGTGCCAGTAGTATACACGGAGGTACAGATACGCAGTATTTT
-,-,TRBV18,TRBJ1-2,CASSPGTVVGYTF,TGTGCCAGCTCACCAGGGACCGTAGTTGGCTACACCTTC